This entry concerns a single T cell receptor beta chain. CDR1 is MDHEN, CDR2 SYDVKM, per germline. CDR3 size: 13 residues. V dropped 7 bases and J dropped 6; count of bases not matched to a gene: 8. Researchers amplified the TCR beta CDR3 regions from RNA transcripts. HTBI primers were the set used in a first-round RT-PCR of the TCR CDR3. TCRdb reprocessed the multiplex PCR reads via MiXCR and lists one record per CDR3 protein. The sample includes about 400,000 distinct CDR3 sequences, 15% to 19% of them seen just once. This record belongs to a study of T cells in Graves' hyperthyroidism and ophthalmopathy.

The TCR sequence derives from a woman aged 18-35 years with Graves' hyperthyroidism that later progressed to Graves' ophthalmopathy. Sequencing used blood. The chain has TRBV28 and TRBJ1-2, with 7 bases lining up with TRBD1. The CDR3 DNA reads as TGTGCCAGCACACGACAGGGTGAAGATGGCTACACCTTC. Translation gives CASTRQGEDGYTF.